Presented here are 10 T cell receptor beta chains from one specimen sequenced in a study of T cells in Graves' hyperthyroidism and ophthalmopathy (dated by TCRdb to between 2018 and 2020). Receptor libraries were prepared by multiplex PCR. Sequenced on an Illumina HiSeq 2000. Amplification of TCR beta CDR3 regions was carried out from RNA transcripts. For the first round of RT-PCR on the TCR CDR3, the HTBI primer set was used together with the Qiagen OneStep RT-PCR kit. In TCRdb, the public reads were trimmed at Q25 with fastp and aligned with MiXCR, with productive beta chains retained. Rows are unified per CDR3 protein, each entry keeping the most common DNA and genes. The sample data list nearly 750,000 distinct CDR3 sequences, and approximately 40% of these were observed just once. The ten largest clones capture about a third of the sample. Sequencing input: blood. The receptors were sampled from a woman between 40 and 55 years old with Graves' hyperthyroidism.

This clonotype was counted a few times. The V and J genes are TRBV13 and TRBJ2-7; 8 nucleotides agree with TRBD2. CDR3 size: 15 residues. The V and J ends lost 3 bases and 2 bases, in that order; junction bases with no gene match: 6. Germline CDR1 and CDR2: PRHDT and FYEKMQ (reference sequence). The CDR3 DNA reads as TGTGCCAGCAGCTTCTACCAGCGGGGGACCTACGAGCAGTACTTC. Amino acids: CASSFYQRGTYEQYF.

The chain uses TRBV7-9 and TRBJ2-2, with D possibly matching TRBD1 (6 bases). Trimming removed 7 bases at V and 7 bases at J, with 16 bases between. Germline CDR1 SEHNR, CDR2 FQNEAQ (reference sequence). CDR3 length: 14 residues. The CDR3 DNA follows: TGTGCCAGCATCCCCCTGAGACAGGTCGGGGAGCTGTTTTTT. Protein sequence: CASIPLRQVGELFF.

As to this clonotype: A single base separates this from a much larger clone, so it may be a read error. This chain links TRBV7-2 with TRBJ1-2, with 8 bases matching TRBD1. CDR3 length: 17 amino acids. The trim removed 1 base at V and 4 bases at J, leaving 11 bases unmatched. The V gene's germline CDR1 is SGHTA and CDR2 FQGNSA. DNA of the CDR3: TGTGCCAGCAGCTTAGGGGGGACAGGCCCTCTAACCTATGGCTACACCTTC. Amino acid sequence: CASSLGGTGPLTYGYTF.

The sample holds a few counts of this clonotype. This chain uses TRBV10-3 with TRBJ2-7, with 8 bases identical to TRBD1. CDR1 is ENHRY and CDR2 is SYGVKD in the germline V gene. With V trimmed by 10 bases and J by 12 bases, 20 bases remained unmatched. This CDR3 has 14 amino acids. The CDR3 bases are TGTGCCAGCAGCCGAACCGGGACAGGATTCCCGGGGTACTTC. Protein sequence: CASSRTGTGFPGYF.

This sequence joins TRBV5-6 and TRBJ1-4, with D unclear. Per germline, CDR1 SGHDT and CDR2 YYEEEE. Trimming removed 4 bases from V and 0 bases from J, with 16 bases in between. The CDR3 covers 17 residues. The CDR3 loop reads CASSRLTDDATNEKLFF. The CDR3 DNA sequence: TGTGCCAGCAGCCGTCTAACAGACGACGCAACTAATGAAAAACTGTTTTTT.

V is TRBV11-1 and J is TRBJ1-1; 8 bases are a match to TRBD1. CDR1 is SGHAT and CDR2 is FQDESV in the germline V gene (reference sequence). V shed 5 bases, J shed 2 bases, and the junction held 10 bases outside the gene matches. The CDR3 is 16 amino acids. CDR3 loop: CASSVNRGTINTEAFF. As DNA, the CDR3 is TGTGCCAGCAGCGTGAACAGGGGGACCATTAACACTGAAGCTTTCTTT. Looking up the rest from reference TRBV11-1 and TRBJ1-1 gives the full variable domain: EAEVAQSPRYKITEKSQAVAFWCDPISGHATLYWYRQILGQGPELLVQFQDESVVDDSQLPKDRFSAERLKGVDSTLKIQPAELGDSAMYLCASSVNRGTINTEAFFGQGTRLTVV.

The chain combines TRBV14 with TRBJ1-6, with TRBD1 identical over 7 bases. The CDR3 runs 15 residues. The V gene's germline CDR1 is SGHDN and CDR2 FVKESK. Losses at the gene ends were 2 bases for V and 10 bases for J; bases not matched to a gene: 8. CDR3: CASSQLDRARSPLHF. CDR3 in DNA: TGTGCCAGCAGCCAACTTGACAGGGCCCGCTCACCCCTCCACTTT.

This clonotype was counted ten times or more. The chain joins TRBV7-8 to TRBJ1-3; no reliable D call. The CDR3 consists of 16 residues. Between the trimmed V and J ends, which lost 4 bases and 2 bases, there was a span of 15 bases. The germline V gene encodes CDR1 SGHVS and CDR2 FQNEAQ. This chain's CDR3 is CASSSLREGTGNTIYF. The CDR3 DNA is TGTGCCAGCAGCTCCCTTAGGGAGGGCACTGGAAACACCATATATTTT.

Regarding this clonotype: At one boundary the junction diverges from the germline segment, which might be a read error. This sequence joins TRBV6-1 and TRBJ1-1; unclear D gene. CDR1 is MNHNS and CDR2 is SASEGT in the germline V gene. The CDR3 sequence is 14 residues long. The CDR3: CAISEAGRVTEAFF. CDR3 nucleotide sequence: TGTGCCATCAGTGAAGCAGGCCGGGTCACTGAAGCTTTCTTT.

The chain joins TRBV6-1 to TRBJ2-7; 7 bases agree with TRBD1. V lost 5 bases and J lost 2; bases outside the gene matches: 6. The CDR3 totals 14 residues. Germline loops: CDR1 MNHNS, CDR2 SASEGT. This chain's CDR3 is CASSIRQGAYEQYF. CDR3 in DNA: TGTGCCAGCAGTATACGACAGGGTGCCTACGAGCAGTACTTC.